Only a few counts were recorded for the clone carrying this TCR beta chain. In TCRdb, the RT-PCR reads were re-called with MiXCR into one record per CDR3 protein. The data contain about 680,000 distinct CDR3 sequences, approximately 15% of them singletons. Per germline, CDR1 MNHEY and CDR2 SMNVEV (reference sequence). The CDR3 contains 17 residues. The trim removed 7 bases at V and 1 base at J, leaving 10 bases unmatched. J is TRBJ2-1 and V is TRBV27; 10 nucleotides match TRBD2. The TCR originated in a female donor in good health, serving as a healthy control. The sequenced material came from memory CD4+ T cells from blood. The CDR3: CASNGLAGVVSYNEQFF. The CDR3 DNA follows: TGTGCCAGCAATGGCCTAGCGGGAGTAGTATCCTACAATGAGCAGTTCTTC.